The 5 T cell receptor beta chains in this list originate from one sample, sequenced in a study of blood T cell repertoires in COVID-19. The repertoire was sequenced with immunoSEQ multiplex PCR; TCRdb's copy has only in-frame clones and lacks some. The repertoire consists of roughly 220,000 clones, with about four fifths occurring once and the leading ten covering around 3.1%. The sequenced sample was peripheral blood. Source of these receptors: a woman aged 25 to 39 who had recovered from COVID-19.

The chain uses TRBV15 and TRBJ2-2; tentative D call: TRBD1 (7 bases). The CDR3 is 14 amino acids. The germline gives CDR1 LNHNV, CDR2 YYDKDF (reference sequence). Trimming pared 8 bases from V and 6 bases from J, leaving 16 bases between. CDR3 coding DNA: TGTGCCACCGGAGGAGGGGGCGCAGCCGGGGAGCTGTTTTTT. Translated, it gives CATGGGGAAGELFF.

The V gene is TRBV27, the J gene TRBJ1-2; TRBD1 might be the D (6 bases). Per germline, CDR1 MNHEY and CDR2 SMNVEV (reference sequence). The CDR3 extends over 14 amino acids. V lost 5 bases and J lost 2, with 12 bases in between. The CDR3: CASSREQGNYGYTF. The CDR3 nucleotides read TGTGCCAGCAGTCGCGAACAGGGAAACTATGGCTACACCTTC.

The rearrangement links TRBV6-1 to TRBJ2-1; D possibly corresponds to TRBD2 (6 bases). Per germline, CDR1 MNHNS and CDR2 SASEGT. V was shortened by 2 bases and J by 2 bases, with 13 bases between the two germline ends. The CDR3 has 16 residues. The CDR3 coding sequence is TGTGCCAGCAGTGAATGGGGGGTTAGCCCCTACAATGAGCAGTTCTTC. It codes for CASSEWGVSPYNEQFF.

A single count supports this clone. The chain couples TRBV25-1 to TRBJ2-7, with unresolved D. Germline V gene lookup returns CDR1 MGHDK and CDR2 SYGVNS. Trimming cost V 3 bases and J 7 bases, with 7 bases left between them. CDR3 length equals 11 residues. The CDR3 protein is CASSDLREQYF. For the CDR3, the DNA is TGTGCCAGCAGTGACCTTCGTGAGCAGTACTTC.

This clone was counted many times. DNA of the CDR3: TGCAGCGTTGGGTCCGTTGCAGGGCCTGAAGCTTTCTTT. Translating it yields CSVGSVAGPEAFF. V and J are TRBV29-1 and TRBJ1-1, with D maybe TRBD1 (5 bases). The CDR3 is 13 residues long. V lost 4 bases and J 6 bases, leaving 15 bases between the germline ends. CDR1 SQVTM and CDR2 ANQGSEA come from the germline V gene.